Described below is a single T cell receptor beta chain sequence and its context. This sample is part of a study of shared T cell receptors in the human thymus. The V end lost 6 bases, the J end lost 5 bases, and 20 bases lay between the germline ends. Germline assignment: CDR1 SGHRS and CDR2 YFSETQ. The CDR3 runs to 15 residues. Assay used: immunoSEQ multiplex PCR; TCRdb lists only in-frame clones, some missing. The sample shows hundreds of thousands of clones, around 87% of them seen only once. These data were likewise used in another study, on human thymus T cells. That investigation notes: The source of the thymus tissue was resections taken during corrective heart surgery. Apparent bias marked the V and J gene usage of thymic and blood repertoires.

The sequence was collected from a boy younger than two with a congenital heart defect. Material: thymocytes. The chain combines TRBV5-1 with TRBJ1-1; no clear D gene. The CDR3 region is CASTKHGREGTEAFF. As DNA, the CDR3 is TGCGCCAGCACAAAACATGGAAGGGAGGGTACTGAAGCTTTCTTT.